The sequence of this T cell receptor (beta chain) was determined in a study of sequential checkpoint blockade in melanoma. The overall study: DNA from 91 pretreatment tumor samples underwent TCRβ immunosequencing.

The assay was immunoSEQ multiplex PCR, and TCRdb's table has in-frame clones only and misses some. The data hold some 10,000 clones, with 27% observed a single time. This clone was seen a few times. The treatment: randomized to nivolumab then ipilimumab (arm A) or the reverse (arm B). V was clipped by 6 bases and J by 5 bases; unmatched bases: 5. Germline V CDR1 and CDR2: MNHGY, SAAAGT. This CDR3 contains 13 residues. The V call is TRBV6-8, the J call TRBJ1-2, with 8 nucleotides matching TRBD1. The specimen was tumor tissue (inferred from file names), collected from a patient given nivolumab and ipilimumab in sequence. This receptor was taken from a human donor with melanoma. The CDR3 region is CASSPRQGYGYTF. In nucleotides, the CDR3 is TGTGCCAGCAGCCCCAGACAGGGGTATGGCTACACCTTC.